The clone carrying this TCR beta chain has a handful of counts. Its antigen is as yet unknown. These data belong to a study of naive and memory T cell subsets. General observations from the study: Over 90% of naive TCR sequences appeared only once, unlike memory subsets.

Both TRBC1 and TRBC2 were covered by a beta constant-region primer of two equimolar oligonucleotides. The ligated cDNA underwent four PCR rounds using SP2 and nested alpha and beta constant-region primers. From the UMI-ligation and nested PCR reads, TCRdb called clonotypes with MiXCR, one entry per CDR3 protein. The table lists 75,000 to 85,000 distinct CDR3 sequences, over 10% of them singletons. The length of the CDR3 is 15 residues. Germline V gives CDR1 SGHAT, CDR2 FQNNGV. Trimming took off 0 bases at V and 3 bases at J, with 10 bases between the two ends. CMV status came from CD4+ IFNgamma after overnight CMV lysate stimulation.

This rearrangement joins TRBV11-2 to TRBJ2-3; possibly TRBD1 or TRBD2 for D (5 bases each). Sequencing was done on a sample of central memory CD4+ T cells from blood. This TCR was recovered from a human donor in good health. Here the CDR3 reads CASSLDQGETDTQYF. The CDR3 coding sequence is TGTGCCAGCAGCTTAGATCAGGGAGAGACAGATACGCAGTATTTT.